This T cell receptor (beta chain) was captured by sequencing in a study of blood T cell repertoires in COVID-19 (dated by TCRdb to about 2020). In the study overall: Collaborator samples came from the United States, Italy and Spain and covered acute and convalescent phases of COVID-19. The prospective study material was composed of cDNA or gDNA derived from T cells, B-cell-depleted T cells, or PBMCs. Deeply sampled blood TCRbeta repertoires from subjects exposed to, actively infected with, or recovered from COVID-19 were included in the dataset. The repertoires were released in a freely available public database intended as a resource for research on the immune response to SARS-CoV-2. Samples were obtained from the ongoing ImmuneRACE study (first 160 participants) and from 950 to 1,500 subjects provided by 6 global collaborators. The sample metadata nearly always contained a de-identified subject ID, COVID-19 status, age in years and sex. Where available, HLA class I and class II types were obtained from metadata supplied by the sample provider rather than from assay-based typing.

Each collaborating institution followed its own protocols to collect whole blood in K2EDTA tubes. For TCRbeta analysis, collaborators shipped samples as frozen whole blood, isolated PBMCs, or DNA extracted from either of those sample types. TCRbeta CDR3 regions were amplified from genomic DNA by means of the immunoSEQ Assay, a bias-controlled multiplex PCR. In the original analysis: Nucleated cell counts per sample were estimated from amplification of reference gene primers within the assay. To quantify the absolute abundance of each unique TCRbeta CDR3 rearrangement, sequence reads were collapsed and filtered. For each sample, productive Simpson clonality was calculated by taking the square root of Simpson's diversity index across productive rearrangements. TCRdb holds this immuneACCESS table with in-frame rearrangements only. Some clones are missing; in checked studies, unresolved V genes explain under half, and the rest has no known cause. That table gives V, J and clone size, and the DNA gave D and trimming. Present in this sample are 230,000 or so clones, about four fifths of which were seen just once. 8.6% of the sample is held by the ten biggest clonotypes.

Notes on this clone: The antigen it recognizes is unknown. There are no base qualities to consult, and no much larger clone falls within one base.

Points the paper makes about the study in general: The amount of clinical and demographic metadata varied by source and participant and was provided uncurated.

In the germline V gene (reference sequence), CDR1 corresponds to LGHDT and CDR2 to YNNKEL. The CDR3, from cysteine to phenylalanine, totals 21 residues. Just CDR3 DNA is preserved here, 63 bases in frame from base 1. The germline V and J ends show losses of 3 bases and 1 base respectively, and no gene match explains 16 bases of the junction. This clonotype was sampled from a man in his forties with active or convalescent COVID-19. Rearrangement joined TRBV3-1 (or the pseudogene TRBV3-2) to TRBJ2-5, with 14 bases aligning to TRBD2. Source material: peripheral blood. The CDR3 reads as follows: CASSHNLGLAGAGSSQETQYF. The nucleotides are TGTGCCAGCAGCCACAACTTGGGACTAGCGGGAGCGGGGTCATCCCAAGAGACCCAGTACTTC.